A selection of T cell receptor beta chains follows, all from one sample in a study of blood T cell repertoires in COVID-19. Repertoires were generated with immunoSEQ multiplex PCR, while TCRdb's copy carries only in-frame clones and drops some. The sample has 50,000 to 80,000 clones, about nine tenths seen once. Input material: peripheral blood. The receptors derive from a woman aged 55-70 years with COVID-19, enrolled during active disease. Each CDR3 is given with its conserved first and last residue. A D gene is named only where the DNA matches it firmly. Not all rows give a size; the values are once, few, many and, for expanded clones, a class.

len	v_gene	j_gene	d_gene	abundance	CDR3aa	CDR3nt
12	TRBV7-9	TRBJ2-2	-	-	CASSHKTGELFF	TGTGCCAGCAGCCACAAGACCGGGGAGCTGTTTTTT
16	TRBV4-1	TRBJ1-5	TRBD1	-	CASSRPGTGAGQPQHF	TGCGCCAGCAGCCGACCCGGGACAGGGGCCGGGCAGCCCCAGCATTTT
12	TRBV7-2	TRBJ1-6	-	once	CASSPGDSPLHF	TGTGCCAGCAGCCCGGGAGATTCACCCCTCCACTTT
14	TRBV27	TRBJ1-5	-	-	CASSLGGYGQPQHF	TGTGCCAGCAGTTTAGGAGGCTACGGTCAGCCCCAGCATTTT
15	TRBV19	TRBJ2-4	-	-	CASSMGAGAKNIQYF	TGTGCCAGTAGTATGGGTGCAGGGGCCAAAAACATTCAGTACTTC
13	TRBV7-2	TRBJ1-2	-	-	CASSLGGYYGYTF	TGTGCCAGCAGCTTAGGCGGCTACTATGGCTACACCTTC
13	TRBV7-9	TRBJ1-5	TRBD1	-	CASSADRWEPQHF	TGTGCCAGCAGCGCGGACAGGTGGGAGCCCCAGCATTTT
17	TRBV10-3	TRBJ1-1	TRBD1	-	CAISELGGTGLSTEAFF	TGTGCCATCAGTGAGTTGGGGGGGACAGGGCTTTCCACTGAAGCTTTCTTT
12	TRBV5-6	TRBJ2-4	TRBD2	-	CASSLAQGTSLF	TGTGCCAGCAGCTTGGCCCAGGGGACTAGTCTCTTC
14	TRBV7-2	TRBJ1-3	-	-	CASSLGRSGNTIYF	TGTGCCAGCAGCTTAGGTCGCTCTGGAAACACCATATATTTT
15	TRBV7-6	TRBJ1-2	TRBD1	-	CASSGLTGGIYGYTF	TGTGCCAGCAGCGGACTGACAGGGGGCATCTATGGCTACACCTTC
14	TRBV27	TRBJ2-7	-	-	CASSFTGFSYEQYF	TGTGCCAGCAGCTTCACAGGGTTCTCCTACGAGCAGTACTTC
16	TRBV7-2	TRBJ2-1	TRBD2	-	CASSSKTSGPYNEQFF	TGTGCCAGCAGCTCTAAAACTAGCGGTCCCTACAATGAGCAGTTCTTC
14	TRBV18	TRBJ2-5	-	-	CASSPLGGEETQYF	TGTGCCAGCTCACCATTAGGGGGGGAAGAGACCCAGTACTTC
14	TRBV29-1	TRBJ2-1	-	-	CSVERTMRYNEQFF	TGCAGCGTTGAAAGGACTATGAGATACAATGAGCAGTTCTTC
17	TRBV7-8	TRBJ2-7	TRBD1	-	CASSLASTGQGGYEQYF	TGTGCCAGCAGCTTAGCTAGTACGGGACAGGGAGGCTACGAGCAGTACTTC
14	TRBV29-1	TRBJ2-1	-	-	CSVLGAHLGDEQFF	TGCAGCGTCCTTGGGGCCCACCTCGGAGATGAGCAGTTCTTC
16	TRBV14	TRBJ2-3	-	-	CASSQEGRELRDTQYF	TGTGCCAGCAGCCAAGAAGGACGGGAGTTAAGGGATACGCAGTATTTT
15	TRBV7-2	TRBJ2-2	TRBD2	-	CASTGRGRNTGELFF	TGTGCCAGCACGGGGCGGGGGAGAAACACCGGGGAGCTGTTTTTT
16	TRBV10-3	TRBJ2-7	TRBD2	-	CAISGASGTSFYEQYF	TGTGCCATCAGCGGAGCGTCCGGGACTAGTTTTTACGAGCAGTACTTC
14	TRBV30	TRBJ2-7	TRBD2	-	CAWKDSGSFYEQYF	TGTGCCTGGAAAGATAGCGGGAGCTTCTACGAGCAGTACTTC
13	TRBV6-4	TRBJ1-1	-	-	CASSLTGNTEAFF	TGTGCCAGCAGTCTCACAGGGAACACTGAAGCTTTCTTT
15	TRBV19	TRBJ1-3	-	-	CASSIGAISGNTIYF	TGTGCCAGTAGTATTGGGGCCATCTCCGGAAACACCATATATTTT
14	TRBV6-6	TRBJ1-2	-	-	CASRPTGIEGGYTF	TGTGCCAGCAGACCTACAGGGATAGAGGGAGGCTACACCTTC
16	TRBV15	TRBJ2-2	TRBD2	-	CATSRGLAARTGELFF	TGTGCCACCAGCAGAGGACTAGCGGCCCGCACCGGGGAGCTGTTTTTT
15	TRBV5-1	TRBJ2-5	TRBD2	-	CASSLEGGSEETQYF	TGCGCCAGCAGCTTGGAGGGAGGGAGTGAAGAGACCCAGTACTTC
16	TRBV10-2	TRBJ2-2	TRBD2	-	CASSESGTSGKVELFF	TGCGCCAGCAGTGAGTCAGGGACTAGCGGGAAGGTGGAGCTGTTTTTT
14	TRBV4-1	TRBJ2-7	-	few	CASSHEDSKYEQYF	TGCGCCAGCAGCCATGAGGACAGCAAATACGAGCAGTACTTC
14	TRBV2	TRBJ2-2	-	-	CAGLGAANTGELFF	TGTGCCGGACTTGGCGCCGCGAACACCGGGGAGCTGTTTTTT
13	TRBV3-1/TRBV3-2	TRBJ2-7	TRBD2	-	CASGLAGAYEQYF	TGTGCCAGCGGTCTAGCGGGTGCCTACGAGCAGTACTTC
17	TRBV4-3	TRBJ2-3	TRBD1	-	CASSQGTGYPYTDTQYF	TGCGCCAGCAGCCAAGGGACAGGGTATCCCTACACAGATACGCAGTATTTT
13	TRBV6-5	TRBJ2-1	TRBD2	few	CASPSGTTNEQFF	TGTGCCAGCCCGTCTGGGACTACCAATGAGCAGTTCTTC
14	TRBV18	TRBJ1-4	-	-	CASSRSTRGEKLFF	TGTGCCAGCTCCAGAAGTACTAGAGGTGAAAAACTGTTTTTT
14	TRBV5-1	TRBJ2-7	-	-	CASSLAPLPYEQYF	TGCGCCAGCAGCTTGGCCCCCCTCCCCTACGAGCAGTACTTC
13	TRBV7-9	TRBJ2-7	TRBD2	-	CASSFEAGDEQYF	TGTGCCAGCAGCTTTGAAGCGGGAGACGAGCAGTACTTC
12	TRBV2	TRBJ2-1	TRBD2	once	CASTGDGRAGFF	TGTGCCAGCACCGGGGACGGGAGGGCTGGTTTCTTC
17	TRBV2	TRBJ1-5	TRBD1	-	CASSRTGTGVGNQPQHF	TGTGCCAGCAGTCGTACCGGGACAGGGGTGGGCAATCAGCCCCAGCATTTT
14	TRBV7-2	TRBJ1-5	-	-	CASSSQGRNQPQHF	TGTGCCAGCAGCTCGCAAGGCAGGAATCAGCCCCAGCATTTT
15	TRBV7-2	TRBJ2-5	TRBD1	-	CASSLAAGRGKTQYF	TGTGCCAGCAGCTTAGCCGCCGGCAGGGGGAAGACCCAGTACTTC
14	TRBV6-5	TRBJ1-2	TRBD1	-	CASRGQGYSHGYTF	TGTGCCAGCAGGGGACAGGGATACTCGCATGGCTACACCTTC
15	TRBV6-5	TRBJ2-7	-	-	CASSWGTGDGYEQYF	TGTGCCAGCAGTTGGGGAACGGGAGATGGCTACGAGCAGTACTTC
16	TRBV4-1	TRBJ1-5	-	-	CASSQELGTIYQPQHF	TGCGCCAGCAGCCAAGAACTCGGGACAATTTATCAGCCCCAGCATTTT
15	TRBV27	TRBJ2-7	TRBD1	-	CASSQRTGSLYEQYF	TGTGCCAGCAGTCAACGGACAGGGTCACTCTACGAGCAGTACTTC
15	TRBV4-2	TRBJ1-4	-	-	CASSQARRGGEKLFF	TGTGCCAGCAGCCAAGCCCGAAGGGGGGGTGAAAAACTGTTTTTT
17	TRBV28	TRBJ1-6	-	-	CASSLSVQTGYNSPLHF	TGTGCCAGCAGTTTATCGGTACAGACCGGCTATAATTCACCCCTCCACTTT
15	TRBV5-1	TRBJ1-2	-	-	CASSLLGRRNYGYTF	TGCGCCAGCAGCTTGCTTGGAAGGAGAAACTATGGCTACACCTTC
15	TRBV10-3	TRBJ1-6	TRBD1	-	CATHPLGTGDSPLHF	TGTGCCACACATCCACTAGGGACAGGGGATTCACCCCTCCACTTT
14	TRBV11-2	TRBJ2-5	TRBD2	-	CASSLDPSGETQYF	TGTGCCAGCAGCTTAGACCCTAGCGGAGAGACCCAGTACTTC
18	TRBV7-9	TRBJ2-1	TRBD2	-	CASSYPRGDPSSYNEQFF	TGTGCCAGCAGCTACCCTCGGGGGGACCCCTCGTCCTACAATGAGCAGTTCTTC
18	TRBV7-6	TRBJ1-1	-	-	CASSLAPQGRSMNTEAFF	TGTGCCAGCAGCTTGGCCCCGCAGGGAAGATCGATGAACACTGAAGCTTTCTTT
11	TRBV18	TRBJ2-5	-	-	CASTDQETQYF	TGTGCCAGCACGGACCAAGAGACCCAGTACTTC
15	TRBV30	TRBJ1-2	-	-	CAWTLPMGSGYGYTF	TGTGCCTGGACTTTACCTATGGGGTCGGGGTATGGCTACACCTTC
14	TRBV19	TRBJ1-1	TRBD1	-	CASSYGQANTEAFF	TGTGCCAGTAGCTACGGACAGGCGAACACTGAAGCTTTCTTT
16	TRBV4-2	TRBJ2-2	TRBD1	-	CASSQAQGASTGELFF	TGTGCCAGCAGCCAAGCTCAGGGGGCGAGCACCGGGGAGCTGTTTTTT